This TCR beta chain was observed in a study of PD-1 blockade in classical Hodgkin lymphoma. TCRdb keeps only in-frame clones here, not all; method: immunoSEQ multiplex PCR. This sample carries some 60,000 clones, around nine tenths of them seen once, and the ten largest clones take 7.5% to 10%. CDR3 length: 15 amino acids. Germline assignment: CDR1 SGHRS and CDR2 YFSETQ. Trimming at V came to 2 bases and at J to 3 bases, leaving 1 base not matched to a gene. Brentuximab vedotin exposure varied among the patients, all of whom had relapsed after autologous stem cell transplantation. This TCR came from a human donor with classical Hodgkin lymphoma. Specimen: peripheral blood mononuclear cells (PBMCs), collected at baseline. The chain carries TRBV5-1 and TRBJ2-1; 11 nucleotides agree with TRBD2. In DNA form, the CDR3 reads TGCGCCAGCAGCTTTACTAGCGGGGGCTACAATGAGCAGTTCTTC. It translates to CASSFTSGGYNEQFF. Full variable domain (remainder filled in from reference TRBV5-1 and TRBJ2-1): KAGVTQTPRYLIKTRGQQVTLSCSPISGHRSVSWYQQTPGQGLQFLFEYFSETQRNKGNFPGRFSGRQFSNSRSEMNVSTLELGDSALYLCASSFTSGGYNEQFFGPGTRLTVL.